A single sample gave rise to the 29 T cell receptor beta chains below, sequenced in a study of cytomegalovirus exposure and HLA in healthy donors. This PCR relied on a set of 60 Vbeta primers and 13 Jbeta primers. Generated by immunoSEQ multiplex PCR, the TCRdb table keeps only in-frame clones and is missing some. The sample contains more than 140,000 clones, roughly four fifths of which appear only once. The sequenced material came from PBMCs. These receptors all come from a man aged 25-40 years in good health and CMV-seropositive.

The V gene is TRBV29-1, the J gene TRBJ2-3; D ambiguous. CDR3 size: 12 residues. The V gene's germline CDR1 is SQVTM and CDR2 ANQGSEA. Trimming took off 6 bases at V and 1 base at J, with 8 bases between the two ends. CDR3 coding DNA: TGCAGCGTCCAGATCCGCACAGATACGCAGTATTTT. It is translated as CSVQIRTDTQYF.

The chain is built from TRBV19 and TRBJ1-4; TRBD1 agrees at 7 bases. CDR1 is LNHDA and CDR2 is SQIVND in the germline V gene (reference sequence). This CDR3 comprises 18 residues. V lost 6 bases and J lost 4; bases outside the gene matches: 17. The CDR3 DNA sequence: TGTGCCAGTAGAAGCGACAGGGCCTCTAAGAATAGTAATGAAAAACTGTTTTTT. This codes for CASRSDRASKNSNEKLFF. Full variable domain (outside the CDR3, taken from reference TRBV19 and TRBJ1-4): DGGITQSPKYLFRKEGQNVTLSCEQNLNHDAMYWYRQDPGQGLRLIYYSQIVNDFQKGDIAEGYSVSREKKESFPLTVTSAQKNPTAFYLCASRSDRASKNSNEKLFFGSGTQLSVL.

The rearrangement links TRBV5-1 to TRBJ2-5; D is uncertain. Deletions cut 0 bases from V and 1 base from J, with 4 bases between. This CDR3 contains 13 residues. Germline assignment: CDR1 SGHRS and CDR2 YFSETQ. CDR3 in DNA: TGCGCCAGCAGCTTGGCCAGCCAAGAGACCCAGTACTTC. It codes for CASSLASQETQYF.

This clone was found a few times. The CDR3 spells CASSQGNAGPYEQYF. DNA for the CDR3: TGTGCCAGCAGCCAAGGGAATGCGGGTCCTTATGAGCAGTACTTC. The chain is built from TRBV4-2 and TRBJ2-7; possibly TRBD2 for D (5 bases). The V gene's germline CDR1 is LGHNA and CDR2 YNFKEQ. This CDR3 comprises 15 residues. V was pared by 1 base and J by 7 bases, with 17 bases between.

V is TRBV7-9 and J is TRBJ2-3; perhaps TRBD2 as D (5 bases). V shed 0 bases and J shed 1 base, with 8 bases lying between them. The CDR3 totals 15 residues. Per the germline V gene, CDR1 is SEHNR and CDR2 is FQNEAQ (reference sequence). The CDR3 reads CASSLASGGTDTQYF. The CDR3 nucleotides read TGTGCCAGCAGCTTAGCATCCGGGGGCACAGATACGCAGTATTTT.

This chain links TRBV19 with TRBJ1-1, with 7 nucleotides matching TRBD1. The CDR3 loop spans 14 amino acids. The junction had 1 base not matched to a gene; V was cut back by 2 bases and J by 1 base. Looked up from germline, CDR1 is LNHDA and CDR2 is SQIVND (reference sequence). The DNA of the CDR3 is TGTGCCAGTAGTATAACAGGGGCGAACACTGAAGCTTTCTTT. Translation: CASSITGANTEAFF.

The genes are TRBV19 and TRBJ2-7; TRBD2 matches at 7 bases. From germline, CDR1 is LNHDA and CDR2 SQIVND (reference sequence). The ends lost 5 bases at V and 2 bases at J; junction bases unmatched: 6. This CDR3 contains 14 residues. The CDR3 is CASSPSGYPYEQYF. CDR3 DNA: TGTGCCAGTAGTCCTAGCGGATATCCCTACGAGCAGTACTTC.

In this sample, this clone turned up once. The genes are TRBV5-1 and TRBJ2-7; D is perhaps TRBD2 (6 bases). The CDR3 is 11 amino acids. CDR1 SGHRS and CDR2 YFSETQ come from the germline V gene. Trimming removed 5 bases from V and 5 bases from J, with 8 bases in between. The CDR3 here is CASRGGNEQYF. In DNA form, the CDR3 reads TGCGCCAGCAGAGGAGGGAACGAGCAGTACTTC.

This chain uses TRBV7-9 with TRBJ2-5, with 10 bases identical to TRBD2. With 1 base clipped from V and 5 bases from J, the junction kept 4 bases outside the gene matches. This CDR3 has 15 residues. CDR1 and CDR2 from the germline V gene are SEHNR and FQNEAQ (reference sequence). CDR3 protein: CASSLELAGWETQYF. The CDR3 DNA sequence: TGTGCCAGCAGCTTAGAACTAGCGGGGTGGGAGACCCAGTACTTC.

V is TRBV6-5 and J is TRBJ2-1; D gene ambiguous. The CDR3 spans 13 residues. Looked up from germline, CDR1 is MNHEY and CDR2 is SVGAGI. V lost 0 bases and J 8 bases, leaving 8 bases between the germline ends. As DNA, the CDR3 is TGTGCCAGCAGTTACTCGAGAGGTTATGAGCAGTTCTTC. Translation: CASSYSRGYEQFF.

V gene TRBV15 combines with J gene TRBJ1-3; 7 nucleotides agree with TRBD1. The junction had 10 bases not matched to a gene; V was cut back by 5 bases and J by 0 bases. The CDR3 contains 17 residues. Germline V gene lookup returns CDR1 LNHNV and CDR2 YYDKDF (reference sequence). As DNA, the CDR3 is TGTGCCACCAGCGGCCCGGGACAGTTTACCTCTGGAAACACCATATATTTT. Residues: CATSGPGQFTSGNTIYF. The full variable domain, in which reference TRBV15 and TRBJ1-3 provide the parts outside the CDR3, is DAMVIQNPRYQVTQFGKPVTLSCSQTLNHNVMYWYQQKSSQAPKLLFHYYDKDFNNEADTPDNFQSRRPNTSFCFLDIRSPGLGDTAMYLCATSGPGQFTSGNTIYFGEGSWLTVV.

The chain employs TRBV4-3 and TRBJ2-1; D unclear. V lost 3 bases and J lost 7, with 10 bases in between. Germline V gene data show CDR1 as LGHNA and CDR2 as YSLEER. CDR3 size: 13 residues. CDR3 residues: CASSQATGNEQFF. The CDR3 DNA follows: TGCGCCAGCAGCCAGGCGACTGGAAATGAGCAGTTCTTC.

The V call is TRBV19, the J call TRBJ2-7; 13 nucleotides agree with TRBD2. Germline CDR1 and CDR2: LNHDA and SQIVND (reference sequence). The CDR3 extends over 15 amino acids. After removal of 4 bases from V and 3 bases from J, the junction contained 3 bases not matched to a gene. CDR3 DNA sequence: TGTGCCAGTAGTAGGGGACTAGCGGGAATCTACGAGCAGTACTTC. Protein: CASSRGLAGIYEQYF. The whole variable domain, remainder taken from reference TRBV19 and TRBJ2-7, is DGGITQSPKYLFRKEGQNVTLSCEQNLNHDAMYWYRQDPGQGLRLIYYSQIVNDFQKGDIAEGYSVSREKKESFPLTVTSAQKNPTAFYLCASSRGLAGIYEQYFGPGTRLTVT.

V usage is TRBV6-6 and J usage is TRBJ2-2; TRBD1 might be the D (6 bases). There are 14 residues in the CDR3. V was cut by 6 bases and J by 1 base, with 9 bases left in between. Germline-derived CDR1 and CDR2 are MNHNY and SVGAGI (reference sequence). CDR3 nucleotides: TGTGCCAGCAGCGAAGGGGGGAACACCGGGGAGCTGTTTTTT. Translated: CASSEGGNTGELFF.

The V gene is TRBV7-2, the J gene TRBJ2-5; 10 nucleotides align to TRBD2. This CDR3 comprises 17 residues. Germline V CDR1 and CDR2: SGHTA, FQGNSA. The V segment lost 4 bases and the J segment 1 base; nucleotides outside the gene matches: 9. The CDR3 coding sequence is TGTGCCAGCAGCTCGCTGTCTCGACTAGCGGGCCAAGAGACCCAGTACTTC. Translation: CASSSLSRLAGQETQYF.

This clone turned up a few times. V is TRBV4-2 and J is TRBJ2-1; tentatively, D is TRBD1 (5 bases). Trimming stripped 0 bases from V and 8 bases from J, with 14 bases between. Germline loops: CDR1 LGHNA, CDR2 YNFKEQ. The CDR3 is made up of 15 amino acids. The DNA of the CDR3 is TGTGCCAGCAGCCAAGATTACAGACAGTCCGATGAGCAGTTCTTC. As protein: CASSQDYRQSDEQFF.

V gene TRBV6-1 combines with J gene TRBJ2-7; possibly TRBD2 for D (6 bases). The CDR3 spans 15 residues. Germline loops: CDR1 MNHNS, CDR2 SASEGT. Trimming took off 5 bases at V and 3 bases at J, with 17 bases between the two ends. The DNA for the CDR3 is TGTGCCAGCAGTATAGGGGACGGACTAATCTACGAGCAGTACTTC. The encoded protein is CASSIGDGLIYEQYF.

V and J are TRBV29-1 and TRBJ2-2; TRBD2 matches at 14 bases. V trimming: 3 bases; J trimming: 5 bases; junction bases outside the gene matches: 8. Germline values: CDR1 SQVTM, CDR2 ANQGSEA. This CDR3 spans 17 amino acids. The CDR3 is CSVDPGLAGVGTGELFF. The DNA for the CDR3 is TGCAGCGTTGATCCGGGACTAGCGGGAGTAGGAACCGGGGAGCTGTTTTTT.

The chain recombines TRBV7-9 with TRBJ1-6, with 7 bases identical to TRBD1. The ends lost 4 bases at V and 5 bases at J; junction bases unmatched: 2. In germline, CDR1 is SEHNR, CDR2 FQNEAQ (reference sequence). The CDR3 is made up of 14 amino acids. This CDR3 is CASSWDRDNSPLHF. DNA of the CDR3: TGTGCCAGCAGCTGGGACAGAGATAATTCACCCCTCCACTTT.

This rearrangement joins TRBV10-2 to TRBJ2-3, with TRBD1 matching over 7 bases. The CDR3 covers 16 residues. The V segment lost 3 bases and the J segment 2 bases; nucleotides outside the gene matches: 8. CDR1 is WSHSY and CDR2 is SAAADI in the germline V gene. As DNA, the CDR3 is TGCGCCAGCAGTGACAGGGGGTCGGGAAACACAGATACGCAGTATTTT. It yields the protein CASSDRGSGNTDTQYF.

Comments on this clone: Other DNA sequences in the same sample also yield this CDR3. The chain links TRBV4-1 to TRBJ1-1, with TRBD1 matching 7 bases. Germline loops: CDR1 MGHRA, CDR2 YSYEKL. The CDR3 sequence is 12 residues long. J lost 4 bases, V lost 4 bases, and 0 bases had no gene match. Written as DNA, the CDR3 is TGCGCCAGCAGCCCAGGGGGCACTGAAGCTTTCTTT. Amino acid sequence: CASSPGGTEAFF.

This clone has just a few counts. The rearrangement uses TRBV25-1 and TRBJ2-7; 10 bases agree with TRBD1. V shed 4 bases and J 7 bases; nucleotides not matched to a gene: 4. The CDR3 is 13 residues long. Germline V CDR1 and CDR2: MGHDK, SYGVNS. Here the CDR3 reads CASSGDRGLEQYF. For the CDR3, the DNA is TGTGCCAGCAGTGGCGACAGGGGGCTTGAGCAGTACTTC.

The rearrangement links TRBV6-5 to TRBJ1-2; 10 positions match TRBD1. The CDR3 consists of 14 residues. The V gene's germline CDR1 is MNHEY and CDR2 SVGAGI. V lost 2 bases, J lost 8 bases, and 5 bases stayed unmatched. The CDR3 sequence is CASSYGTGVEGYTF. DNA for the CDR3: TGTGCCAGCAGTTACGGGACAGGGGTAGAAGGCTACACCTTC.

CDR3: CASSLGGQGYEQYF. CDR3 nucleotides: TGTGCCAGCAGCTTAGGTGGACAGGGCTACGAGCAGTACTTC. J is TRBJ2-7 and V is TRBV7-2, with 8 nucleotides matching TRBD1. V gave up 1 base and J gave up 3 bases; unmatched junction bases: 2. Germline V gene lookup returns CDR1 SGHTA and CDR2 FQGNSA. The CDR3 length is 14 residues.

This chain joins TRBV14 and TRBJ1-1, with D possibly being TRBD1 (6 bases). The germline gives CDR1 SGHDN, CDR2 FVKESK. This CDR3 is built from 13 residues. The V and J ends lost 5 bases and 1 base respectively, with 8 bases between them. The CDR3: CASSKGQNTEAFF. Here the CDR3 DNA reads TGTGCCAGCAGCAAGGGACAGAACACTGAAGCTTTCTTT.

The chain couples TRBV6-1 to TRBJ1-5; weak D call: TRBD1 (6 bases). This CDR3 has 13 residues. The germline V gene has CDR1 MNHNS and CDR2 SASEGT. V gave up 9 bases and J gave up 5 bases, with 14 bases separating them. In DNA form, the CDR3 reads TGTGCCAGTAACAGGGTTGACGATCAGCCCCAGCATTTT. Its translation: CASNRVDDQPQHF.

The chain joins TRBV7-9 to TRBJ1-5; TRBD1 aligns across 7 bases. The CDR3 extends over 14 amino acids. From germline, CDR1 is SEHNR and CDR2 FQNEAQ (reference sequence). The ends lost 10 bases at V and 0 bases at J; junction bases unmatched: 6. The CDR3 sequence: CATGTDYSNQPQHF. The CDR3 nucleotides are TGTGCCACCGGGACAGATTATAGCAATCAGCCCCAGCATTTT.

The CDR3 nucleotides are TGTGCCAGCGGGGACAGGAGGTTTAGCACTGAAGCTTTCTTT. Translated, it gives CASGDRRFSTEAFF. J is TRBJ1-1 and V is TRBV6-5; 8 bases match TRBD1. Trimming took 8 bases from V and 4 from J; bases not matched to a gene: 9. Germline lookup yields CDR1 MNHEY and CDR2 SVGAGI. The CDR3 has 14 amino acids.

J is TRBJ2-5 and V is TRBV14, with D unresolved. Per the germline V gene, CDR1 is SGHDN and CDR2 is FVKESK. The V gene lost 2 bases and the J gene lost 4 bases, with 11 bases spanning the gap. The CDR3 runs to 14 residues. The CDR3 DNA is TGTGCCAGCAGCCAAACCGCGAATACAGAGACCCAGTACTTC. Its translation is CASSQTANTETQYF.